This TCR beta chain was identified during a study of cytomegalovirus exposure and HLA in healthy donors (dated by TCRdb to the late 2010s). In terms of the full investigation: According to a later analysis, one platform produced both the 110 or so validation repertoires and the 666 repertoires of the first cohort. To predict cytomegalovirus infection status, the study brought together high-throughput TCR immunosequencing, statistical association of individual TCRs with disease status, and machine learning. In addition to the first cohort of approximately 650 subjects, a separate validation cohort of about 120 different subjects was used. The aim of the study was to test whether cataloging public T cell receptors could identify signatures of past pathogen exposure.

The library relied on the immunoSEQ multiplex PCR assay. The study's own analysis went as follows. A statistical classification framework was developed to diagnose cytomegalovirus status using the catalog of TCR beta chain sequences. TCRdb retrieved this table from immuneACCESS and kept in-frame rearrangements only. Not all clones are present; in checked studies, unresolved V genes account for under half, and no reason is known for the remainder. For V, J and clone size, that table is used; D and trimming come from the DNA. This sample is represented by about 160,000 clones; around 90% of them were singletons. About 2.9% of the sample belongs to the ten largest clones. With respect to this clone: This receptor's antigen is unknown. No per-base quality is available; no much larger clone lies one base away.

Donors formed part of the validation cohort, which comprised 95 to 150 subjects and was distinct from the first cohort of over 500 subjects. Study-wide findings and limitations: A later analysis found that TCRs clustered in the first cohort also tended to co-occur in the roughly 110 validation repertoires, with roughly 95% of cluster scores above 0. The classifier was reported to diagnose cytomegalovirus status with high specificity and sensitivity in both the original and validation cohorts. A few of the identified cytomegalovirus-associated TCR beta chains were confirmed in vitro to be specific for cytomegalovirus antigens. The study listed 150 to 200 TCR beta chains as associated with cytomegalovirus. The authors suggested that the approach could potentially be generalized to other disease states and immunological phenotypes. The validation cohort had no HLA typing available for a later analysis, so co-occurrence within that cohort was assessed over all 120 or so repertoires. Most TCR sequences were seen in very few donors, while some public TCRs were found in many individuals.

Deletion took 9 bases off V and 7 bases off J, with a span of 18 bases between the germline ends. The CDR3 covers 14 residues, taking in both the cysteine and the phenylalanine. Solely the CDR3 DNA is kept, with 42 bases framed from the first base. CDR1 and CDR2 are drawn from the germline V gene: SGHTA, FQGNSA. Sequencing was performed on PBMCs. The sequence derives from a woman aged 18-29 years in good health and CMV-seropositive. This receptor chain uses TRBV7-2 and TRBJ2-2, and possibly TRBD1, on 6 matching bases. The CDR3 in this case is CARPRGFDGGELFF. The DNA sequence follows: TGTGCCAGACCGAGGGGGTTTGATGGCGGGGAGCTGTTTTTT.